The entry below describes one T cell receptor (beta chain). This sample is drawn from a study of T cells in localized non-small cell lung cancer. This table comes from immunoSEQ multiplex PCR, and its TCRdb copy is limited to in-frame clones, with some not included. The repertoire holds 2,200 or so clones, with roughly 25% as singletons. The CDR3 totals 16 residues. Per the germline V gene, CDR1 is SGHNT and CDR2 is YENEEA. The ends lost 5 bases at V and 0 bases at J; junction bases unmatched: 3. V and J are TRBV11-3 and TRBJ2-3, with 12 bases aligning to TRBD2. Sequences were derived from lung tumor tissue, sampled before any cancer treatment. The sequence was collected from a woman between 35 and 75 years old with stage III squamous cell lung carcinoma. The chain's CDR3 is CASSPGLAGSTDTQYF. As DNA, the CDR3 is TGTGCCAGCAGCCCCGGACTAGCGGGGAGCACAGATACGCAGTATTTT. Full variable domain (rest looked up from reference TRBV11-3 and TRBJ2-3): EAGVVQSPRYKIIEKKQPVAFWCNPISGHNTLYWYLQNLGQGPELLIRYENEEAVDDSQLPKDRFSAERLKGVDSTLKIQPAELGDSAVYLCASSPGLAGSTDTQYFGPGTRLTVL.